A selection of T cell receptor beta chains follows, all from one sample in a study of blood T cell repertoires in COVID-19. The method was immunoSEQ multiplex PCR; TCRdb's version includes in-frame clones alone and lacks a portion of them. The sample has hundreds of thousands of clones, 90% seen once. Material for sequencing was PBMCs or T cells enriched from blood (not recorded which). The source of these receptors is a man in his 60s who had recovered from COVID-19. Each CDR3 is given with its conserved first and last residue. D genes are given only for firm matches. Size is omitted from some rows. Given values are once, few, many or a class for expanded clones.

>TRBD1|NA|TRBV6-5|TRBJ1-6|16
TGTGCCAGCAGTTACTCGGGACAGCTAAATAATTCACCCCTCCACTTT
CASSYSGQLNNSPLHF
>TRBD1|NA|TRBV5-8|TRBJ2-1|15
TGTGCCAGCAGTAGACTTAGAGGGGGCCACAATGAGCAGTTCTTC
CASSRLRGGHNEQFF
>NA|NA|TRBV5-1|TRBJ2-6|16
TGCGCCAGCAATCCAGGGCGATCTCCTGGGGCCAACGTCCTGACTTTC
CASNPGRSPGANVLTF
>TRBD1|NA|TRBV27|TRBJ1-5|13
TGTGCCAGCAGACAGGGGATGTTTGGGCCCCAGCATTTT
CASRQGMFGPQHF
>NA|NA|TRBV7-7|TRBJ2-1|16
TGTGCTAGCTCCCTAGGGCCGGGAAGCTCCTACAATGAGCAGTTCTTC
CASSLGPGSSYNEQFF
>NA|NA|TRBV29-1|TRBJ1-4|12
TGCAGCGCCGGTGGGGGCGGTGAAAAACTGTTTTTT
CSAGGGGEKLFF
>NA|NA|TRBV15|TRBJ1-1|13
TGTGCCACCAGGGTCCTGGGGGCAACTGAAGCTTTCTTT
CATRVLGATEAFF
>NA|NA|TRBV6-5|TRBJ2-1|13
TGTGCCAGCAGGAGAAGTGAGAACAATGAGCAGTTCTTC
CASRRSENNEQFF
>NA|NA|TRBV30|TRBJ2-4|12
TGTGCCTGGTTGGCTAGCGAAAACATTCAGTACTTC
CAWLASENIQYF
>NA|NA|TRBV5-3|TRBJ2-5|14
TGTGCCAGAAAACGGAGGCGGAAGGAAGAGACCCAGTACTTC
CARKRRRKEETQYF
>NA|NA|TRBV7-2|TRBJ2-3|15
TGTGCCAGCAGCCGGTGGGGCGACCGCACAGATACGCAGTATTTT
CASSRWGDRTDTQYF
>NA|few|TRBV19|TRBJ2-1|14
TGTGCCAGTAGTCTACGACAGGCTAACAATGAGCAGTTCTTC
CASSLRQANNEQFF
>TRBD1|NA|TRBV18|TRBJ1-4|17
TGTGCCAGCTCACCAAATACAGGGGGCGCGTCTAATGAAAAACTGTTTTTT
CASSPNTGGASNEKLFF
>TRBD1|NA|TRBV27|TRBJ2-5|14
TGTGCCAGCAGTATCCGACAGGGTTTAGAGACCCAGTACTTC
CASSIRQGLETQYF
>NA|NA|TRBV7-3|TRBJ2-3|14
TGTGCCAGCAGCTTAGGGGGCCTTACAGATACGCAGTATTTT
CASSLGGLTDTQYF
>NA|NA|TRBV4-2|TRBJ2-7|14
TGTGCCAGCAGCCAAGATAGGGGATCCTACGAGCAGTACTTC
CASSQDRGSYEQYF
>NA|NA|TRBV15|TRBJ2-7|16
TGTGCCACCAGCAGAGATGGGTCCGGGAGCTCCTACGAGCAGTACTTC
CATSRDGSGSSYEQYF
>NA|NA|TRBV6-5|TRBJ1-2|16
TGTGCCAGCAGTTACACTCGACAGGTTGCTAACTATGGCTACACCTTC
CASSYTRQVANYGYTF
>TRBD2|NA|TRBV11-2|TRBJ2-1|15
TGTGCCAGCAGCTTGGGCGGGGGTTCCTACAATGAGCAGTTCTTC
CASSLGGGSYNEQFF
>TRBD1|NA|TRBV30|TRBJ1-2|15
TGTGCCTGGAGTGTACTGACAGGGTCTCGGGATGGCTACACCTTC
CAWSVLTGSRDGYTF
>TRBD2|NA|TRBV6-5|TRBJ2-1|15
TGTGCCAGCAGGGGACTAGCGGGCTCCTACAATGAGCAGTTCTTC
CASRGLAGSYNEQFF
>TRBD2|NA|TRBV9|TRBJ2-1|17
TGTGCCAGCAGCTTCAGGGGAAGCGGGAGACCCTACAATGAGCAGTTCTTC
CASSFRGSGRPYNEQFF
>NA|NA|TRBV19|TRBJ1-5|12
TGTGCCACCTCCCAGGGTCTGCAGCCCCAGCATTTT
CATSQGLQPQHF
>NA|NA|TRBV23-1|TRBJ1-1|18
TGCGCCAGCAGTCTGCGAGGGAGACATAACAGCATGAACACTGAAGCTTTCTTT
CASSLRGRHNSMNTEAFF
>TRBD1|NA|TRBV19|TRBJ2-7|14
TGTGCCAGTAGTAGGGACAGGGACTTCTACGAGCAGTACTTC
CASSRDRDFYEQYF
>NA|NA|TRBV9|TRBJ2-5|16
TGTGCCAGCAGCGCCGGGGACACCGTCGGACAAGAGACCCAGTACTTC
CASSAGDTVGQETQYF
>TRBD2|NA|TRBV15|TRBJ2-1|14
TGTGCCACCAGCAGAGATAGGGTAGCGGGCCCCCAGTTCTTC
CATSRDRVAGPQFF
>NA|NA|TRBV7-9|TRBJ1-1|12
TGTGCCAGCAGCTTAGTCCTCACTGAAGCTTTCTTT
CASSLVLTEAFF
>TRBD1|NA|TRBV30|TRBJ1-5|16
TGTGCCTGGAGTGCACGGACAGGGGGACAAACGGGGCCCCAGCATTTT
CAWSARTGGQTGPQHF
>TRBD1|NA|TRBV5-1|TRBJ1-4|13
TGCGCCAGCCGGGACAGGGTTGATGAAAAACTGTTTTTT
CASRDRVDEKLFF
>NA|once|TRBV14|TRBJ2-2|15
TGTGCCAGCAGCCAAGATGGCAGGGGCCGCGGGGAGCTGTTTTTT
CASSQDGRGRGELFF
>TRBD2|NA|TRBV3-1/TRBV3-2|TRBJ2-5|17
TGTGCCAGCAGCCAAGTGTCTAGCGGAACCCTCAAAGAGACCCAGTACTTC
CASSQVSSGTLKETQYF
>TRBD1|few|TRBV5-4|TRBJ2-3|16
TGTGCCAGCAGACCGCAGACAGGGGTAGGCCCAGATACGCAGTATTTT
CASRPQTGVGPDTQYF
>NA|NA|TRBV27|TRBJ1-5|14
TGTGCCAGCAGGACCTCGGGTAGCAATCAGCCCCAGCATTTT
CASRTSGSNQPQHF
>TRBD1|NA|TRBV5-4|TRBJ1-6|18
TGTGCCAGCAGCCACCGGACGTCGGGACAGGGGTTCAATTCACCCCTCCACTTT
CASSHRTSGQGFNSPLHF
>NA|once|TRBV15|TRBJ1-2|13
TGTGCCACCAGCAGGGGGCAACTGTATGGCTACACCTTC
CATSRGQLYGYTF
>NA|NA|TRBV12-3/TRBV12-4|TRBJ1-2|12
TGTGCCAGCAGCAGGGGCTACTATGGCTACACCTTC
CASSRGYYGYTF
>NA|NA|TRBV6-5|TRBJ2-7|13
TGTGCCAGCATTTTAGCGGCCTCCTACGAGCAGTACTTC
CASILAASYEQYF
>NA|NA|TRBV6-5|TRBJ2-1|14
TGTGCCAGCAGCGGGACTTCCTCCTACAATGAGCAGTTCTTC
CASSGTSSYNEQFF
>TRBD1|NA|TRBV7-9|TRBJ1-5|16
TGTGCCAGCAGCTTGTTTACAGGGGGCACCAATCAGCCCCAGCATTTT
CASSLFTGGTNQPQHF
>NA|NA|TRBV27|TRBJ2-7|14
TGTGCCAGCAGTTCCCGGGGTGGGGACTACGAGCAGTACTTC
CASSSRGGDYEQYF
>TRBD1|NA|TRBV9|TRBJ1-6|14
TGTGCCAGCAGTGCGGACAGGCTAAATTCACCCCTCCACTTT
CASSADRLNSPLHF
>NA|NA|TRBV6-5|TRBJ1-3|14
TGTGCCAGCGGACCGGGGTTCTCTGGAAACACCATATATTTT
CASGPGFSGNTIYF
>TRBD1|NA|TRBV9|TRBJ1-6|14
TGTGCCAGCAGCGCCCTGGACAGGGCTTCACCCCTCCACTTT
CASSALDRASPLHF
>NA|NA|TRBV9|TRBJ1-4|14
TGTGCCAGCAGCGTAGAAGGGGATCGGGAAAAACTGTTTTTT
CASSVEGDREKLFF
>NA|NA|TRBV11-2|TRBJ2-7|12
TGTGCCAGCAGCTTCATCTCCTACGAGCAGTACTTC
CASSFISYEQYF
>NA|NA|TRBV30|TRBJ2-6|14
TGTGCCTGGAGCAGGGGATCCGGGGCCAACGTCCTGACTTTC
CAWSRGSGANVLTF
>NA|few|TRBV3-1/TRBV3-2|TRBJ2-1|15
TGTGCCAGCAGCCAAAGAAGGGGCTTTCACAATGAGCAGTTCTTC
CASSQRRGFHNEQFF
>NA|NA|TRBV14|TRBJ2-1|14
TGTGCCAGCAGCCAAGATTTAGGAGGGTTTATGCAGTTCTTC
CASSQDLGGFMQFF
>NA|NA|TRBV7-2|TRBJ1-3|17
TGTGCCAGCAGCTCCTTGTCCGGGACACTCTCTGGAAACACCATATATTTT
CASSSLSGTLSGNTIYF
>TRBD1|NA|TRBV5-8|TRBJ2-1|15
TGTGCCAGCAGCACCGGGACAGGGGGGTACAATGAGCAGTTCTTC
CASSTGTGGYNEQFF
>TRBD2|once|TRBV2|TRBJ2-2|18
TGTGCCAGCAGTGACGGGACTAGCGGGTTTGCGAACACCGGGGAGCTGTTTTTT
CASSDGTSGFANTGELFF
>NA|once|TRBV9|TRBJ2-3|13
TGTGCCAGCAGCGTAGCTAGCACAGATACGCAGTATTTT
CASSVASTDTQYF
>NA|NA|TRBV15|TRBJ2-7|14
TGTGCCACCAGTCAGACAGAGGCTCTCTACGAGCAGTACTTC
CATSQTEALYEQYF